The 17 T cell receptor beta chains below all came from one sample that was sequenced in a study of shared clonotypes between healthy human individuals. Terminally differentiated effector memory CD45RA+ cells were excluded by CCR7 positive selection of CD45RO-negative cells. Sequenced by immunoSEQ multiplex PCR; TCRdb stores in-frame clones only, minus some. The repertoire includes fewer than 800,000 clones, 92% of them detected once, and about 24% sits in the top ten. Sequenced material: naive CD8+ T cells sorted from blood. The source is a man aged 25 to 45 in good health.

The chain is built from TRBV4-1 and TRBJ1-2; D not resolved. Germline V CDR1 and CDR2: MGHRA, YSYEKL. The CDR3 is 12 residues long. The V end lost 4 bases, the J end lost 7 bases, and 10 bases lay between the germline ends. The CDR3 is CASSRVLGGYTF. In DNA, the CDR3 is TGCGCCAGCAGCCGGGTGTTGGGTGGCTACACCTTC.

The chain is built from TRBV4-1 and TRBJ2-1; 10 bases map to TRBD2. The CDR3 loop spans 17 amino acids. J gave up 4 bases and V 2 bases, and 8 bases lay outside the gene matches. Germline V gene lookup returns CDR1 MGHRA and CDR2 YSYEKL. This CDR3 is CASSQTPSGGPYNEQFF. CDR3 coding DNA: TGCGCCAGCAGCCAAACCCCTAGCGGGGGACCTTACAATGAGCAGTTCTTC.

The rearrangement joins TRBV6-5 to TRBJ2-7; 7 nucleotides agree with TRBD1. The germline V gene has CDR1 MNHEY and CDR2 SVGAGI. The CDR3 consists of 13 residues. J gave up 4 bases and V 8 bases, and 8 bases lay outside the gene matches. The CDR3 sequence is CASWDRTKYEQYF. In DNA, the CDR3 is TGTGCCAGCTGGGACAGAACCAAATACGAGCAGTACTTC.

V is TRBV6-1 and J is TRBJ2-2; possible D gene TRBD2, 5 bases. Trimming left V 2 bases short and J 6 bases short, with 22 bases between. This CDR3 is 18 amino acids long. Germline V lookup: CDR1 MNHNS, CDR2 SASEGT. CDR3 coding DNA: TGTGCCAGCAGTGAAATCTTGGCGGGCCGAGACCTTGCCGGGGAGCTGTTTTTT. This translates into CASSEILAGRDLAGELFF.

The V gene is TRBV27, the J gene TRBJ2-3; D is possibly TRBD1 (5 bases). The CDR3 has 15 residues. Trimming removed 5 bases at V and 0 bases at J, with 12 bases between. Germline CDR1 MNHEY, CDR2 SMNVEV (reference sequence). CDR3 in amino acids: CASSPYGASTDTQYF. The CDR3 DNA reads as TGTGCCAGCAGTCCCTATGGGGCTAGCACAGATACGCAGTATTTT.

The chain carries TRBV29-1 and TRBJ2-7; maybe TRBD1 (5 bases). The CDR3 covers 12 residues. Per the germline V gene, CDR1 is SQVTM and CDR2 is ANQGSEA. The germline V and J ends were trimmed by 4 bases and 3 bases, with 10 bases remaining between them. CDR3 in DNA: TGCAGCGTTGTACAGGAGAACTACGAGCAGTACTTC. Its protein product is CSVVQENYEQYF.

This clone appeared a single time. The chain combines TRBV5-1 with TRBJ2-3; unclear D gene. Looked up from germline, CDR1 is SGHRS and CDR2 is YFSETQ. The CDR3 is 15 amino acids. The V and J ends lost 4 bases and 0 bases respectively, with 12 bases between them. The CDR3 region is CASSSAAASTDTQYF. The CDR3 DNA sequence: TGCGCCAGCAGCAGTGCGGCAGCTAGCACAGATACGCAGTATTTT.

This clone was detected only once. The J gene is TRBJ2-7, the V gene TRBV27; the D gene is possibly TRBD1 (6 bases). Germline V gives CDR1 MNHEY, CDR2 SMNVEV (reference sequence). The V end lost 8 bases, the J end lost 2 bases, and 19 bases lay between the germline ends. CDR3 length: 15 amino acids. The CDR3 DNA is TGTGCCAGCTCGTATGGGCAGGGGCCTCCCTACGAGCAGTACTTC. Translating it yields CASSYGQGPPYEQYF.

This chain links TRBV19 with TRBJ1-1; tentative D call: TRBD1 (5 bases). CDR1 LNHDA and CDR2 SQIVND come from the germline V gene (reference sequence). V was shortened by 4 bases and J by 4 bases, with 10 bases between the two germline ends. The CDR3 extends over 13 amino acids. The CDR3 loop reads CASSSGGGTEAFF. The CDR3 DNA reads as TGTGCCAGTAGTAGTGGGGGGGGCACTGAAGCTTTCTTT.

The V call is TRBV27, the J call TRBJ2-1; D remains ambiguous. The CDR3 has 15 residues. Per the germline V gene, CDR1 is MNHEY and CDR2 is SMNVEV (reference sequence). Deletions cut 5 bases from V and 3 bases from J, with 14 bases between. The CDR3 spells CASSNPGSYYNEQFF. The CDR3 DNA is TGTGCCAGCAGTAACCCCGGGTCCTACTACAATGAGCAGTTCTTC.

This chain links TRBV29-1 with TRBJ2-7; 9 bases align to TRBD1. Germline values: CDR1 SQVTM, CDR2 ANQGSEA. With 4 bases clipped from V and 4 bases from J, the junction kept 8 bases outside the gene matches. This CDR3 has 14 amino acids. This CDR3 is CSVVSQDRGYEQYF. CDR3 in DNA: TGCAGCGTTGTTTCGCAGGACAGGGGATACGAGCAGTACTTC.

The gene calls are TRBV6-5 and TRBJ1-2, with a tentative D call TRBD1 (6 bases). Germline CDR1 is MNHEY and CDR2 is SVGAGI. The CDR3 length is 13 residues. Trimming took off 4 bases at V and 9 bases at J, with 15 bases between the two ends. CDR3 protein: CASSSGTWFRYTF. The CDR3 bases are TGTGCCAGCAGTTCCGGGACATGGTTTCGCTACACCTTC.

The J gene is TRBJ2-1, the V gene TRBV27; D is undetermined. The length of the CDR3 is 12 residues. V lost 3 bases and J 8 bases, leaving 8 bases between the germline ends. Germline V lookup: CDR1 MNHEY, CDR2 SMNVEV (reference sequence). This CDR3 is CASSLIRDEQFF. CDR3 nucleotides: TGTGCCAGCAGTTTGATCCGAGATGAGCAGTTCTTC.

The rearrangement uses TRBV19 and TRBJ2-1, with 8 bases lining up with TRBD2. Germline values: CDR1 LNHDA, CDR2 SQIVND (reference sequence). V was clipped by 7 bases and J by 3 bases; unmatched bases: 8. This CDR3 is 15 amino acids long. Here the CDR3 reads CASTISGGSYNEQFF. CDR3 nucleotide sequence: TGTGCCAGTACCATAAGCGGGGGAAGCTACAATGAGCAGTTCTTC.

This clone was seen more than once but under ten times. The CDR3 DNA follows: TGTGCCAGCAGAGGGGGCACGTACGAGCAGTACTTC. It translates to CASRGGTYEQYF. This rearrangement joins TRBV7-9 to TRBJ2-7; 7 bases fit TRBD1. Unmatched junction bases numbered 3, after V lost 6 bases and J lost 4 bases. The germline V gene encodes CDR1 SEHNR and CDR2 FQNEAQ (reference sequence). The CDR3 length is 12 residues.

In DNA form, the CDR3 reads TGTGCCAGCAGGAGCGGGAGGGCCGGATTAGACGAGCAGTACTTC. Protein: CASRSGRAGLDEQYF. The chain is built from TRBV11-2 and TRBJ2-7; TRBD2 matches at 10 bases. This CDR3 spans 15 amino acids. The germline V gene encodes CDR1 SGHAT and CDR2 FQNNGV. The trim removed 6 bases at V and 5 bases at J, leaving 10 bases unmatched.

This rearrangement joins TRBV5-1 to TRBJ2-5; 12 bases are a match to TRBD1. Germline lookup yields CDR1 SGHRS and CDR2 YFSETQ. The length of the CDR3 is 15 residues. The junction had 6 bases not matched to a gene; V was cut back by 4 bases and J by 5 bases. The CDR3 region has the DNA TGCGCCAGCAGCCCGGGGACAGGGGGCGGGGAGACCCAGTACTTC. It specifies CASSPGTGGGETQYF.